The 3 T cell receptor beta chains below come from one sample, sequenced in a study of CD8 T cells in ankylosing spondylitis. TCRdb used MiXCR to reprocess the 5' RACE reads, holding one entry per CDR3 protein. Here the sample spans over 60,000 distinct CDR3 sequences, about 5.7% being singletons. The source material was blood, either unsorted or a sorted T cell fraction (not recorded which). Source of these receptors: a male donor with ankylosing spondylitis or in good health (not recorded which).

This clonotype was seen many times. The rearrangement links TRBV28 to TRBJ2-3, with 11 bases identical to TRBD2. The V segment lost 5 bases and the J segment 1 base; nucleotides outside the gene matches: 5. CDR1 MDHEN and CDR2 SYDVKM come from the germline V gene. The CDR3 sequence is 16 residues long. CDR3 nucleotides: TGTGCCAGCAGTCACCTAGCGGGAGGAGGCACAGATACGCAGTATTTT. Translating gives CASSHLAGGGTDTQYF.

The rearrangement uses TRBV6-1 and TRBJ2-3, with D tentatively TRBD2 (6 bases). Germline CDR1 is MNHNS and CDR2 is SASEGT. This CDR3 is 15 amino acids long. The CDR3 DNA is TGTACCGGCAGTGAGAGGGCTAGCGAGGCAGATACGCAGTATTTT. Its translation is CTGSERASEADTQYF.

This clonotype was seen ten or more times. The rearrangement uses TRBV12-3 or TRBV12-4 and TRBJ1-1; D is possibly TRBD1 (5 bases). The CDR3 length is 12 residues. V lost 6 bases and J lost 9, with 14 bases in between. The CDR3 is CASRPFDSKAFF. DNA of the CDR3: TGTGCCAGCAGGCCTTTTGACAGTAAAGCTTTCTTT.